Presented here are 8 T cell receptor beta chains from one specimen sequenced in a study of CD8+ T cells in alopecia areata. Treatment of the sample: oral pan-JAK inhibitor, 5-10 mg twice daily. Extracted from the samples, RNA was reverse transcribed into cDNA to serve as the sequencing template. Assay used: immunoSEQ multiplex PCR; TCRdb lists only in-frame clones, some missing. The sample holds 90,000 to 150,000 clones, 53% seen once. This material consisted of CD4+ T cells sorted from blood, taken at week 4, from a patient treated with tofacitinib. These receptors were collected from a human donor with alopecia areata.

The J gene is TRBJ1-5, the V gene TRBV30, with D perhaps TRBD1 (5 bases). This CDR3 region has 13 residues. Between the trimmed V and J ends, which lost 8 bases and 1 base, there was a span of 12 bases. Germline V CDR1 and CDR2: GTSNPN, SVGIG (reference sequence). The CDR3, as DNA: TGTGCCCGAAGCGGGGGAAGCAATCAGCCCCAGCATTTT. Residues: CARSGGSNQPQHF.

This rearrangement joins TRBV27 to TRBJ1-5; 10 nucleotides line up with TRBD1. This CDR3 is built from 15 residues. Looked up from germline, CDR1 is MNHEY and CDR2 is SMNVEV (reference sequence). V lost 5 bases and J lost 2; bases outside the gene matches: 3. The CDR3 sequence: CASSRGTGGNQPQHF. CDR3 DNA sequence: TGTGCCAGCAGTCGCGGGACAGGGGGCAATCAGCCCCAGCATTTT.

This chain connects TRBV7-2 to TRBJ2-3; D is undetermined. Germline CDR1 reads SGHTA; CDR2 reads FQGNSA. The CDR3 is 14 residues long. Trimming stripped 4 bases from V and 2 bases from J, with 10 bases between. This CDR3 is CASSSDFLTDTQYF. The CDR3 DNA sequence: TGTGCCAGCAGCTCCGACTTTCTCACAGATACGCAGTATTTT.

The chain has TRBV15 and TRBJ2-3; the D call may be TRBD1 or TRBD2 (6 bases each). Trimming stripped 0 bases from V and 5 bases from J, with 15 bases between. Germline loops: CDR1 LNHNV, CDR2 YYDKDF (reference sequence). CDR3 length: 16 amino acids. In nucleotides, the CDR3 is TGTGCCACCAGCAGAGATCGGGGGCAGGGTAGAGATACGCAGTATTTT. It encodes CATSRDRGQGRDTQYF.

In DNA form, the CDR3 reads TGTGCCTGGAGAGAAGGTTCAGGGCTCGGGGAGCTGTTTTTT. It encodes CAWREGSGLGELFF. The V gene is TRBV30, the J gene TRBJ2-2; tentatively, D is TRBD1 (5 bases). Germline V gene data show CDR1 as GTSNPN and CDR2 as SVGIG (reference sequence). The CDR3 totals 14 residues. V was cut by 3 bases and J by 7 bases, with 15 bases left in between. The whole variable domain, remainder taken from reference TRBV30 and TRBJ2-2, is SQTIHQWPATLVQPVGSPLSLECTVEGTSNPNLYWYRQAAGRGLQLLFYSVGIGQISSEVPQNLSASRPQDRQFILSSKKLLLSDSGFYLCAWREGSGLGELFFGEGSRLTVL.

V is TRBV29-1 and J is TRBJ2-7; 7 positions match TRBD2. Germline V gene data show CDR1 as SQVTM and CDR2 as ANQGSEA. The CDR3 length is 14 residues. The V gene end was trimmed by 5 bases and the J gene end by 7 bases; junction bases not matched to a gene: 14. CDR3 sequence (DNA): TGCAGCGTTCCCGCCGGGGAAGTGCGGGGGGAGCAGTACTTC. The encoded protein is CSVPAGEVRGEQYF.

There are a few counts of this clone. The V gene is TRBV7-9, the J gene TRBJ2-1; maybe TRBD1 (5 bases). The V and J ends lost 1 base and 9 bases respectively, with 16 bases between them. Germline values: CDR1 SEHNR, CDR2 FQNEAQ (reference sequence). The CDR3 covers 15 residues. CDR3 loop: CASSLDWGGRSEQFF. The CDR3 nucleotides are TGTGCCAGCAGCTTAGATTGGGGCGGAAGAAGTGAGCAGTTCTTC.

The V call is TRBV14, the J call TRBJ2-5; D is unclear. CDR1 and CDR2 from the germline V gene are SGHDN and FVKESK. The CDR3 runs 12 residues. V lost 3 bases and J lost 5, with 7 bases in between. The chain's CDR3 is CASSQYSETQYF. As DNA, the CDR3 is TGTGCCAGCAGCCAGTACTCGGAGACCCAGTACTTC.